This T cell receptor (beta chain) was retrieved from a study of regulatory T cells in long-lasting Graves disease. Study-wide findings and caveats: Persistent disease was associated with favored TRBV28 usage and with favored use of TRBJ1-2 and TRBJ2-5.

Time point in this sample: newly diagnosed GD, antithyroid drugs for less than 3 months. PBMC-extracted RNA yielded the TCR library. Trimming pared 2 bases from V and 7 bases from J, leaving 8 bases between. Germline V gene sequence: CDR1 SGHAT, CDR2 FQNNGV. This CDR3 has 13 residues. Investigators prepared the TCR beta libraries by applying iRepertoire HTBI primers and Arm-PCR of CDR3 regions. TCRdb reanalysed the multiplex PCR reads using MiXCR and keeps one entry per CDR3 protein. This sample yields around 400,000 distinct CDR3 sequences, of which approximately 15% are seen a single time; under 9% belongs to the top ten. In this sample, this clonotype turned up many times. Its antigen is not identified. These data were also filed under a second study, of T cells in Graves' hyperthyroidism and ophthalmopathy. According to that study: Clinical symptoms, serum thyroxine and TRAb, thyroid ultrasound and orbital computed tomography together formed the diagnostic basis. A set of HTBI primers served as the primers for a first-round RT-PCR of the TCR CDR3.

The input for sequencing was peripheral blood mononuclear cells (PBMCs), taken at new diagnosis, from a patient treated with antithyroid drugs. V and J are TRBV11-2 and TRBJ2-2; no clear D gene. The receptor comes from a woman aged 40 to 50 with Graves disease. CDR3 sequence (DNA): TGTGCCAGCAGCTTAAATTTTGGCGGGGAGCTGTTTTTT. Translated, it gives CASSLNFGGELFF.